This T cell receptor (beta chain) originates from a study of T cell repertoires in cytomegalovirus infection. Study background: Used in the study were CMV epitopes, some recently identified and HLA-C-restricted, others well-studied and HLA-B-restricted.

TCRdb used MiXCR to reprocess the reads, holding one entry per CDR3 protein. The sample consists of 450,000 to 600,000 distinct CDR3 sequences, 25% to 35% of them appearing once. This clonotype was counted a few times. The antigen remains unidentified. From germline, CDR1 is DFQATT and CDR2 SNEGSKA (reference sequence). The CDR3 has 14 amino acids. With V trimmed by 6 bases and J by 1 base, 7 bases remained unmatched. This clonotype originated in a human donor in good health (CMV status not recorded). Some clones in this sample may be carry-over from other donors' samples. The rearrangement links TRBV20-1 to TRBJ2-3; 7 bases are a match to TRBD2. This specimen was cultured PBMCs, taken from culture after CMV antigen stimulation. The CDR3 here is CSADLAAGTDTQYF. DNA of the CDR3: TGCAGTGCGGACCTAGCGGCAGGCACAGATACGCAGTATTTT.